These 16 T cell receptor beta chains came from one sample sequenced in a study of cytomegalovirus exposure and HLA in healthy donors. The PCR had 60 Vbeta and 13 Jbeta primers. Clones were sequenced by immunoSEQ multiplex PCR, and TCRdb holds only the in-frame ones, with some missing. The sample holds approximately 110,000 clones. Sequenced: PBMCs. The receptors come from a man between 18 and 35 years old in good health and CMV-seronegative.

Notes on this clone: Distinct nucleotide sequences in the sample also encode this CDR3. This chain uses TRBV18 with TRBJ1-5, with D unclear. CDR3 length: 13 residues. Germline loops: CDR1 KGHSH, CDR2 LQKENI. The V end lost 6 bases, the J end lost 1 base, and 7 bases lay between the germline ends. The CDR3 region is CASSELSNQPQHF. The CDR3 DNA reads TGTGCCAGCTCGGAGTTGAGCAATCAGCCCCAGCATTTT.

This chain links TRBV30 with TRBJ2-3, with 9 bases lining up with TRBD2. The CDR3 has 16 residues. Unmatched junction bases numbered 8, after V lost 3 bases and J lost 1 base. CDR1 is GTSNPN, CDR2 SVGIG, per germline (reference sequence). The CDR3 region has the DNA TGTGCCTGGAGCCGAACCGCGGGGGGGGGCACAGATACGCAGTATTTT. Its translation is CAWSRTAGGGTDTQYF.

The rearrangement joins TRBV28 to TRBJ2-1; D is ambiguous. Germline CDR1 and CDR2: MDHEN and SYDVKM. V lost 2 bases, J lost 4 bases, and 6 bases lay in between. There are 13 residues in the CDR3. CDR3 loop: CASSLIQYNEQFF. CDR3 DNA sequence: TGTGCCAGCAGTTTAATCCAGTACAATGAGCAGTTCTTC.

V gene TRBV6-5 combines with J gene TRBJ1-1; D call uncertain. The CDR3 runs to 15 residues. Trimming removed 0 bases at V and 3 bases at J, with 11 bases between. Germline V gene sequence: CDR1 MNHEY, CDR2 SVGAGI. The CDR3 region has the DNA TGTGCCAGCAGTTACTCTGGTCGGAGGGACACTGAAGCTTTCTTT. Residues: CASSYSGRRDTEAFF.

V usage is TRBV2 and J usage is TRBJ2-7; possibly TRBD2 for D (6 bases). V lost 3 bases and J 6 bases, leaving 18 bases between the germline ends. Germline V CDR1 and CDR2: SNHLY, FYNNEI. The CDR3 sequence is 15 residues long. For the CDR3, the DNA is TGTGCCAGCAGTGATTCGAGGGGAGGTCGGCGCGAGCAGTACTTC. Amino acids: CASSDSRGGRREQYF.

V and J are TRBV7-3 and TRBJ2-7; D is uncertain. Germline CDR1 SGHTA, CDR2 FQGTGA. The CDR3 runs to 14 residues. V lost 8 bases, J lost 2 bases, and 16 bases lay in between. The CDR3 here is CASSTPGFPYEQYF. Here the CDR3 DNA reads TGTGCCAGCTCCACGCCCGGTTTTCCCTACGAGCAGTACTTC.

The chain employs TRBV9 and TRBJ1-1; D possibly corresponds to TRBD1 (5 bases). The V gene lost 4 bases and the J gene lost 3 bases, with 16 bases spanning the gap. CDR1 and CDR2 from the germline V gene are SGDLS and YYNGEE. This CDR3 region has 15 residues. The CDR3: CASSPSGRAHTEAFF. CDR3 DNA sequence: TGTGCCAGCAGCCCCTCCGGCAGGGCCCACACTGAAGCTTTCTTT.

As concerns this clone: Other DNA sequences of this sample code for an identical CDR3. The chain has TRBV15 and TRBJ2-3, with TRBD2 as a possible D gene (5 bases). Germline V gene data show CDR1 as LNHNV and CDR2 as YYDKDF (reference sequence). V was cut by 0 bases and J by 5 bases, with 6 bases left in between. This CDR3 contains 13 residues. The CDR3 protein is CATSRDRGDTQYF. CDR3 DNA: TGTGCCACCAGCAGAGATCGGGGAGATACGCAGTATTTT.

J is TRBJ1-1 and V is TRBV13; no reliable D call. With 0 bases removed from V and 1 base from J, the gap between germline ends came to 12 bases. The CDR3 has 16 amino acids. The germline V gene encodes CDR1 PRHDT and CDR2 FYEKMQ (reference sequence). Written as DNA, the CDR3 is TGTGCCAGCAGCTTAGGTAGCGGACCGAGGAACACTGAAGCTTTCTTT. Translated: CASSLGSGPRNTEAFF.

Remarks on this clone: Additional DNA sequences in this sample encode the identical CDR3. The V call is TRBV4-2, the J call TRBJ2-1, with TRBD2 matching 7 bases. The germline V gene encodes CDR1 LGHNA and CDR2 YNFKEQ. J was trimmed by 1 base and V by 0 bases; bases with no gene match: 0. The CDR3 totals 15 residues. CDR3 nucleotide sequence: TGTGCCAGCAGCCAAGAGGGGGGGTCCTACAATGAGCAGTTCTTC. Encoded protein: CASSQEGGSYNEQFF.

The genes are TRBV6-5 and TRBJ1-1; the match to TRBD1 covers 8 bases. Germline CDR1 MNHEY, CDR2 SVGAGI. The CDR3 is 14 residues long. The trim removed 8 bases at V and 9 bases at J, leaving 14 bases unmatched. The CDR3 is CASQNRDRIPKAFF. CDR3 DNA sequence: TGTGCCAGCCAGAACCGGGACAGGATCCCAAAAGCTTTCTTT.

The chain employs TRBV6-4 and TRBJ2-4; possible D gene TRBD2, 5 bases. This CDR3 contains 16 residues. The V gene lost 6 bases and the J gene lost 1 base, with 16 bases spanning the gap. Germline V gene sequence: CDR1 MRHNA, CDR2 SNTAGT. The CDR3 DNA reads as TGTGCCAGCAGGTATCCACTAGAGCATGCCAAAAACATTCAGTACTTC. Its protein is CASRYPLEHAKNIQYF.

The V gene is TRBV7-9, the J gene TRBJ2-7, with D tentatively TRBD2 (6 bases). The germline V gene encodes CDR1 SEHNR and CDR2 FQNEAQ (reference sequence). The CDR3 consists of 14 residues. Between the trimmed V and J ends, which lost 5 bases and 6 bases, there was a span of 17 bases. The CDR3 region has the DNA TGTGCCAGCAGCCGCGACCTACTAGCAACCGAGCAGTACTTC. It is translated as CASSRDLLATEQYF.

The chain joins TRBV10-3 to TRBJ2-5, with TRBD2 identical over 9 bases. Germline trimming cut 6 bases from V and 4 bases from J; bases unmatched to any gene: 15. The CDR3 runs 17 residues. Germline V gene lookup returns CDR1 ENHRY and CDR2 SYGVKD. DNA of the CDR3: TGTGCCATCAGCCCGGGAGGAGCGGGGGGCAATGGAGAGACCCAGTACTTC. It specifies CAISPGGAGGNGETQYF.

This chain connects TRBV6-5 to TRBJ1-5; D unresolved. Germline lookup yields CDR1 MNHEY and CDR2 SVGAGI. V was pared by 0 bases and J by 0 bases, with 3 bases between. The CDR3 is 14 amino acids. CDR3 amino acids: CASSYSNSNQPQHF. CDR3 sequence (DNA): TGTGCCAGCAGTTACTCTAATAGCAATCAGCCCCAGCATTTT.

The genes are TRBV28 and TRBJ1-1; D perhaps matches TRBD1 (5 bases). Trimming shortened V by 5 bases and J by 5 bases, and 18 bases separated the two germline ends. The CDR3 contains 15 residues. Germline values: CDR1 MDHEN, CDR2 SYDVKM. CDR3 DNA: TGTGCCAGCAGTACGATAGGTAGGGGTTGGACTGAAGCTTTCTTT. This translates into CASSTIGRGWTEAFF.